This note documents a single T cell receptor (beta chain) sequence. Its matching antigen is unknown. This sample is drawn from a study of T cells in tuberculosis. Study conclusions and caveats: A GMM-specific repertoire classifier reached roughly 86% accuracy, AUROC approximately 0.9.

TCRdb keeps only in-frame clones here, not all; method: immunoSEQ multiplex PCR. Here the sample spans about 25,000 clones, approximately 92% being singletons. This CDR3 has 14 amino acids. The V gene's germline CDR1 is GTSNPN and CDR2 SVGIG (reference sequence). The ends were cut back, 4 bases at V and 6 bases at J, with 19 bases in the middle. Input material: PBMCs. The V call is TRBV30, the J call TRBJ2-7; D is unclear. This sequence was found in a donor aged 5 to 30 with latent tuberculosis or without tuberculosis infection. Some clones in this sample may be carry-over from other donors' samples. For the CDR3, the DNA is TGTGCCTGGACTGGTCGCCGAGGTCCCGGCGAGCAGTACTTC. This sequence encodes CAWTGRRGPGEQYF.